Following are 32 T cell receptor beta chains from one sample sequenced in a study of blood T cell repertoires in COVID-19. TCRdb's copy holds only in-frame clones and misses some; the assay was immunoSEQ multiplex PCR. The table includes about 210,000 clones, 89% detected once. The sample consisted of peripheral blood. Every receptor here comes from a woman between 40 and 55 years old with acute or convalescent COVID-19.

This clone was detected only once. The chain joins TRBV9 to TRBJ1-2; TRBD1 might be the D (5 bases). V shed 3 bases and J shed 2 bases, with 17 bases lying between them. The CDR3 consists of 16 residues. The germline gives CDR1 SGDLS, CDR2 YYNGEE. The CDR3: CASSALGTARNYGYTF. The CDR3 bases are TGTGCCAGCAGCGCCCTAGGGACTGCCCGAAACTATGGCTACACCTTC.

V and J are TRBV11-2 and TRBJ2-5, with D perhaps TRBD2 (5 bases). The V gene lost 1 base and the J gene lost 2 bases, with 20 bases spanning the gap. CDR1 is SGHAT and CDR2 is FQNNGV in the germline V gene. CDR3 size: 18 residues. Here the CDR3 reads CASSLGLSGFYPQETQYF. DNA for the CDR3: TGTGCCAGCAGCTTAGGGTTGTCGGGGTTTTACCCACAAGAGACCCAGTACTTC.

The V call is TRBV7-2, the J call TRBJ1-4; no clear D gene. The CDR3 has 15 amino acids. Trimming removed 3 bases at V and 6 bases at J, with 14 bases between. Germline CDR1 and CDR2: SGHTA and FQGNSA. The DNA of the CDR3 is TGTGCCAGCAGCTTGTTTGCAGATTCGTATGAAAAACTGTTTTTT. Translating gives CASSLFADSYEKLFF.

This chain joins TRBV30 and TRBJ1-5; D is possibly TRBD1 (6 bases). Germline lookup yields CDR1 GTSNPN and CDR2 SVGIG (reference sequence). Trimming stripped 1 base from V and 0 bases from J, with 10 bases between. This CDR3 spans 15 amino acids. The CDR3 region is CAWSDRTVSNQPQHF. The CDR3 DNA sequence: TGTGCCTGGAGTGATCGGACAGTTAGCAATCAGCCCCAGCATTTT.

This chain joins TRBV2 and TRBJ1-1, with 7 bases identical to TRBD1. The CDR3 runs to 15 residues. Germline-derived CDR1 and CDR2 are SNHLY and FYNNEI. Germline trimming cut 11 bases from V and 2 bases from J; bases unmatched to any gene: 14. The chain's CDR3 is CASGGRGSLNTEAFF. CDR3 sequence (DNA): TGTGCCTCCGGGGGCAGGGGGTCCTTAAACACTGAAGCTTTCTTT.

This chain links TRBV7-2 with TRBJ2-3, with 12 bases that match TRBD2. The trim removed 4 bases at V and 2 bases at J, leaving 7 bases unmatched. The CDR3 consists of 17 residues. Germline V CDR1 and CDR2: SGHTA, FQGNSA. The CDR3 DNA reads TGTGCCAGCAGCTATACCGGGACTAGCGGGTTCACAGATACGCAGTATTTT. Amino acids: CASSYTGTSGFTDTQYF.

The chain uses TRBV27 and TRBJ2-5; 7 nucleotides line up with TRBD2. Germline trimming cut 3 bases from V and 5 bases from J; bases unmatched to any gene: 9. Germline loops: CDR1 MNHEY, CDR2 SMNVEV (reference sequence). The CDR3 is 15 amino acids. CDR3 nucleotide sequence: TGTGCCAGCAGTTTGGAGGGAGGGGTAGGGGAGACCCAGTACTTC. Amino acids: CASSLEGGVGETQYF.

The chain combines TRBV6-5 with TRBJ2-1; 7 positions match TRBD2. Per the germline V gene, CDR1 is MNHEY and CDR2 is SVGAGI. This CDR3 is built from 14 residues. With V trimmed by 5 bases and J by 3 bases, 4 bases remained unmatched. The CDR3 is CASSRLAGYNEQFF. In nucleotides, the CDR3 is TGTGCCAGCAGTCGACTAGCTGGCTACAATGAGCAGTTCTTC.

The rearrangement joins TRBV12-3 or TRBV12-4 to TRBJ2-5; 8 nucleotides match TRBD2. This CDR3 has 12 residues. V shed 1 base and J 13 bases; nucleotides not matched to a gene: 5. Here the CDR3 DNA reads TGTGCCAGCAGTTTAGACGGGGGGGCCTGGTACTTC. This gives the protein CASSLDGGAWYF.

The rearrangement joins TRBV11-2 to TRBJ1-3, with D unclear. This CDR3 has 15 amino acids. V was pared by 6 bases and J by 0 bases, with 12 bases between. Germline-derived CDR1 and CDR2 are SGHAT and FQNNGV. Here the CDR3 reads CASSFTDISGNTIYF. For the CDR3, the DNA is TGTGCCAGCAGTTTTACCGACATCTCTGGAAACACCATATATTTT.

This clone was detected once. This specimen includes other DNA sequences encoding the same CDR3. This chain uses TRBV6-5 with TRBJ1-1; 10 bases match TRBD1. This CDR3 contains 14 residues. V gave up 6 bases and J gave up 5 bases; unmatched junction bases: 6. In germline, CDR1 is MNHEY, CDR2 SVGAGI. In nucleotides, the CDR3 is TGTGCCAGCAGCCTAGGACAGGGGGGGACTGAAGCTTTCTTT. Translating it yields CASSLGQGGTEAFF.

This clone has a handful of counts. The rearrangement links TRBV7-2 to TRBJ1-1, with 8 bases identical to TRBD1. The CDR3 is made up of 15 amino acids. Germline V gives CDR1 SGHTA, CDR2 FQGNSA. V lost 5 bases and J lost 5; bases outside the gene matches: 10. The CDR3 region is CASSLNRQGRTEAFF. CDR3 in DNA: TGTGCCAGCAGCCTGAACAGACAGGGGAGGACTGAAGCTTTCTTT.

Here the CDR3 reads CASRAGRGSFNSPLHF. The CDR3, as DNA: TGTGCCAGCAGGGCCGGCAGGGGTTCGTTTAATTCACCCCTCCACTTT. The chain recombines TRBV2 with TRBJ1-6, with D perhaps TRBD1 (6 bases). The CDR3 sequence is 16 residues long. V was cut by 6 bases and J by 6 bases, with 18 bases left in between. Germline CDR1 is SNHLY and CDR2 is FYNNEI.

Only a few counts were recorded for this clone. The V and J genes are TRBV5-5 and TRBJ2-2, with TRBD1 matching 12 bases. The V and J ends lost 4 bases and 4 bases, in that order; junction bases with no gene match: 11. CDR3 size: 18 residues. In germline, CDR1 is SGHKS, CDR2 YYEKEE (reference sequence). CDR3 residues: CASSQGTGGAYGTGELFF. The CDR3 DNA sequence: TGTGCCAGCAGCCAGGGGACAGGGGGCGCCTACGGCACCGGGGAGCTGTTTTTT. Full variable domain (rest looked up from reference TRBV5-5 and TRBJ2-2): DAGVTQSPTHLIKTRGQQVTLRCSPISGHKSVSWYQQVLGQGPQFIFQYYEKEERGRGNFPDRFSARQFPNYSSELNVNALLLGDSALYLCASSQGTGGAYGTGELFFGEGSRLTVL.

The genes are TRBV10-3 and TRBJ2-5, with 7 nucleotides matching TRBD1. Trimming cost V 3 bases and J 4 bases; bases outside gene matches: 8. CDR1 is ENHRY and CDR2 is SYGVKD in the germline V gene. The CDR3 length is 15 residues. The CDR3 DNA is TGTGCCATCAGTGAAGAGACAGGGACGAGAGAGACCCAGTACTTC. Encoded protein: CAISEETGTRETQYF.

A word on this clone: Other DNA variants within this sample encode the same CDR3. CDR3 nucleotides: TGTGCCACCAGTGATCCTAGCACAGATACGCAGTATTTT. This gives the protein CATSDPSTDTQYF. V and J are TRBV24-1 and TRBJ2-3; D remains unclear. The CDR3 runs 13 residues. The germline V and J ends were trimmed by 3 bases and 0 bases, with 3 bases remaining between them. The germline V gene has CDR1 KGHDR and CDR2 SFDVKD.

The rearrangement uses TRBV4-1 and TRBJ2-3, with TRBD2 matching 10 bases. Germline-derived CDR1 and CDR2 are MGHRA and YSYEKL. With 1 base clipped from V and 2 bases from J, the junction kept 9 bases outside the gene matches. The CDR3 totals 18 residues. This chain's CDR3 is CASSQGAVLAGNTDTQYF. The CDR3, as DNA: TGCGCCAGCAGCCAAGGGGCGGTACTAGCGGGGAACACAGATACGCAGTATTTT.

The chain uses TRBV7-5 and TRBJ2-2; TRBD2 reflects the table's D call only, with no check against the DNA. TRBV7-5 is a pseudogene. The CDR3 extends over 18 amino acids. The CDR3 DNA is TGTGCCAGAAGCTTTTTGACCGGGGAAACCTCGGGCACCGGGGAGCTGTTTTTT. It translates to CARSFLTGETSGTGELFF.

The count of this clone is one. The chain recombines TRBV5-6 with TRBJ1-2, with a possible D match to TRBD1 (6 bases). Between the trimmed V and J ends, which lost 2 bases and 4 bases, there was a span of 18 bases. This CDR3 comprises 16 residues. Germline assignment: CDR1 SGHDT and CDR2 YYEEEE. CDR3 sequence reads: CASSFRDTSFFYGYTF. CDR3 sequence (DNA): TGTGCCAGCAGCTTTCGGGACACAAGTTTCTTCTATGGCTACACCTTC.

About this clone itself: The sample holds other DNA sequences that translate to the same CDR3. In nucleotides, the CDR3 is TGTGCCAGCAGAACAGGGTCTGGGGCCAACGTCCTGACTTTC. It codes for CASRTGSGANVLTF. This chain uses TRBV2 with TRBJ2-6; D is possibly TRBD1 (6 bases). The CDR3 is 14 amino acids. Trimming left V 6 bases short and J 1 base short, with 7 bases between. Germline V gene lookup returns CDR1 SNHLY and CDR2 FYNNEI.

The chain is built from TRBV12-5 and TRBJ1-5; D may be TRBD1 (6 bases). CDR3 length equals 16 residues. Germline assignment: CDR1 LGHNT and CDR2 FRNRAP. Trimming took 6 bases from V and 0 from J, leaving 15 bases between them. The CDR3 is CASGPQGLYSNQPQHF. CDR3 coding DNA: TGTGCTAGTGGCCCACAGGGTCTGTATAGCAATCAGCCCCAGCATTTT.

This rearrangement joins TRBV24-1 to TRBJ2-5; D gene ambiguous. Trimming stripped 4 bases from V and 2 bases from J, with 13 bases between. The germline gives CDR1 KGHDR, CDR2 SFDVKD. This CDR3 comprises 15 residues. This CDR3 is CATSDGELEQETQYF. DNA of the CDR3: TGTGCCACCAGTGACGGAGAACTGGAACAAGAGACCCAGTACTTC.

This clone was seen a few times. The V and J genes are TRBV3-1 (or the pseudogene TRBV3-2) and TRBJ2-2, with 13 bases identical to TRBD2. V shed 4 bases, J shed 7 bases, and the junction held 9 bases outside the gene matches. The CDR3 length is 17 residues. Germline values: CDR1 LGHDT, CDR2 YNNKEL (reference sequence). CDR3 nucleotide sequence: TGTGCCAGCAGCCGCCGGACTAGCGGGGGTGGGTTCGGGGAGCTGTTTTTT. Protein: CASSRRTSGGGFGELFF.

This clone was detected once. This chain links TRBV6-6 with TRBJ1-1; TRBD1 might be the D (6 bases). The CDR3 is 15 residues long. Germline V gene lookup returns CDR1 MNHNY and CDR2 SVGAGI (reference sequence). Trimming pared 7 bases from V and 1 base from J, leaving 16 bases between. The CDR3 DNA reads TGTGCCAGCACCCTCGCGGGGGGCTGGAACACTGAAGCTTTCTTT. This translates into CASTLAGGWNTEAFF.

In its sample, this clone was seen many times. The chain has TRBV9 and TRBJ1-2; perhaps TRBD1 as D (6 bases). The CDR3 extends over 14 amino acids. From germline, CDR1 is SGDLS and CDR2 YYNGEE. Trimming stripped 1 base from V and 1 base from J, with 8 bases between. DNA for the CDR3: TGTGCCAGCAGCGTAACAGGGTATAACTATGGCTACACCTTC. The encoded protein is CASSVTGYNYGYTF.

The V gene is TRBV29-1, the J gene TRBJ1-2; D unclear. Germline CDR1 reads SQVTM; CDR2 reads ANQGSEA. The V gene lost 2 bases and the J gene lost 4 bases, with 8 bases spanning the gap. The CDR3 totals 12 residues. The CDR3 DNA reads as TGCAGCGTTGAAACAAACAGCTATGGCTACACCTTC. Residues: CSVETNSYGYTF.

The V and J genes are TRBV6-5 and TRBJ1-2; 9 nucleotides agree with TRBD1. Trimming at V came to 5 bases and at J to 0 bases, leaving 4 bases not matched to a gene. Germline loops: CDR1 MNHEY, CDR2 SVGAGI. The CDR3 has 15 amino acids. The CDR3 loop reads CASSIGTGSNYGYTF. The CDR3 DNA follows: TGTGCCAGCAGTATCGGGACAGGGTCTAACTATGGCTACACCTTC.

This chain links TRBV9 with TRBJ2-1, with 7 bases fitting TRBD2. Germline CDR1 and CDR2: SGDLS and YYNGEE. Unmatched junction bases numbered 3, after V lost 0 bases and J lost 3 bases. CDR3 length: 15 residues. The CDR3 protein is CASSVDGGSYNEQFF. For the CDR3, the DNA is TGTGCCAGCAGCGTAGACGGGGGGAGCTACAATGAGCAGTTCTTC.

This rearrangement joins TRBV29-1 to TRBJ1-2, with no clear D. V lost 5 bases, J lost 4 bases, and 17 bases lay in between. CDR3 length: 14 residues. Germline CDR1 SQVTM, CDR2 ANQGSEA. The CDR3 DNA reads TGCAGCGTTCGTGAGGGTAGTTTGACCTATGGCTACACCTTC. It encodes CSVREGSLTYGYTF. The variable domain in full, completed from reference TRBV29-1 and TRBJ1-2, reads SAVISQKPSRDICQRGTSLTIQCQVDSQVTMMFWYRQQPGQSLTLIATANQGSEATYESGFVIDKFPISRPNLTFSTLTVSNMSPEDSSIYLCSVREGSLTYGYTFGSGTRLTVV.

The J gene is TRBJ1-1, the V gene TRBV25-1; 7 nucleotides align to TRBD1. In germline, CDR1 is MGHDK, CDR2 SYGVNS. The CDR3 is made up of 16 amino acids. Unmatched junction bases numbered 9, after V lost 1 base and J lost 4 bases. Here the CDR3 reads CASSELGGQRSTEAFF. CDR3 DNA sequence: TGTGCCAGCAGTGAATTGGGGGGACAGAGAAGCACTGAAGCTTTCTTT.

The rearrangement links TRBV10-3 to TRBJ1-3; 8 bases are a match to TRBD1. The junction had 11 bases not matched to a gene; V was cut back by 9 bases and J by 4 bases. The CDR3 spans 15 residues. Germline V CDR1 and CDR2: ENHRY, SYGVKD. CDR3 region: CAIVPGQVPGNTIYF. For the CDR3, the DNA is TGTGCCATAGTTCCGGGACAGGTGCCCGGAAACACCATATATTTT.

This chain uses TRBV2 with TRBJ1-5, with no clear D. There are 15 residues in the CDR3. V was clipped by 3 bases and J by 1 base, with 10 bases between them. The germline V gene encodes CDR1 SNHLY and CDR2 FYNNEI. CDR3 bases: TGTGCCAGCAGTGAGGCCAGGCAAAGCAATCAGCCCCAGCATTTT. It specifies CASSEARQSNQPQHF.